The 17 T cell receptor beta chains listed next were all sequenced from one sample in a study of OX40 agonist ivuxolimab in advanced cancers. The library relied on the immunoSEQ multiplex PCR assay. In TCRdb, the immuneACCESS table is reduced to in-frame sequences with V and J assigned. These tables do not hold every clone; where another copy was compared, an unresolved V gene accounts for under half, and the others remain unexplained. The table for this sample lists around 40,000 clones; 70% to 90% of them were counted only once. Together, the top ten hold approximately 0.4% of the sample. This material consisted of CD4+ or CD8+ T cells sorted from blood, taken in a trial of the OX40 agonist ivuxolimab. The receptors derive from an adult with an advanced solid tumor such as melanoma, head and neck, liver or kidney cancer.

The chain employs TRBV7-6 and TRBJ2-5, with 7 nucleotides matching TRBD1. Per germline, CDR1 SGHVS and CDR2 FNYEAQ. V lost 4 bases, J lost 4 bases, and 9 bases stayed unmatched. This CDR3 spans 15 amino acids. CDR3 DNA: TGTGCCAGCAGCTCGAGTTACCGACAGGGAGAGACCCAGTACTTC. The encoded protein is CASSSSYRQGETQYF.

The chain links TRBV4-1 to TRBJ2-7; D might be TRBD1 (6 bases). Between the trimmed V and J ends, which lost 1 base and 3 bases, there was a span of 13 bases. CDR1 and CDR2 (germline): MGHRA, YSYEKL. This CDR3 is 15 amino acids long. CDR3 loop: CASSQAQGQNYEQYF. In DNA, the CDR3 is TGCGCCAGCAGCCAAGCCCAAGGACAGAACTACGAGCAGTACTTC.

The rearrangement joins TRBV30 to TRBJ1-5, with 7 bases matching TRBD1. CDR1 is GTSNPN and CDR2 is SVGIG in the germline V gene (reference sequence). After removal of 1 base from V and 5 bases from J, the junction contained 2 bases not matched to a gene. The CDR3 runs to 13 residues. DNA for the CDR3: TGTGCCTGGAGTGCACAGGGGTATCAGCCCCAGCATTTT. This sequence encodes CAWSAQGYQPQHF.

The chain is built from TRBV18 and TRBJ2-6; 9 bases agree with TRBD1. CDR1 and CDR2 from the germline V gene are KGHSH and LQKENI. Losses at the gene ends were 4 bases for V and 4 bases for J; bases not matched to a gene: 8. This CDR3 spans 17 amino acids. The CDR3 loop is CASSLSVDRGGANVLTF. DNA for the CDR3: TGTGCCAGCTCACTCTCGGTGGACAGGGGAGGGGCCAACGTCCTGACTTTC.

The rearrangement uses TRBV7-9 and TRBJ1-1; D is undetermined. The CDR3 length is 13 residues. The germline V gene has CDR1 SEHNR and CDR2 FQNEAQ (reference sequence). Trimming removed 5 bases from V and 4 bases from J, with 11 bases in between. CDR3 bases: TGTGCCAGCAGCCAAGACCGGCGCACTGAAGCTTTCTTT. It is translated as CASSQDRRTEAFF.

This clone was seen a single time. This chain links TRBV18 with TRBJ2-5, with a possible D match to TRBD1 (5 bases). This CDR3 is 15 amino acids long. Germline CDR1 and CDR2: KGHSH and LQKENI. Trimming shortened V by 2 bases and J by 0 bases, and 10 bases separated the two germline ends. CDR3 sequence (DNA): TGTGCCAGCTCACCAGGACAATTCTACCAAGAGACCCAGTACTTC. Its translation: CASSPGQFYQETQYF.

This rearrangement joins TRBV2 to TRBJ2-5; D ambiguous. This CDR3 has 12 residues. The germline V gene has CDR1 SNHLY and CDR2 FYNNEI. V was clipped by 6 bases and J by 2 bases, with 7 bases between them. CDR3 sequence (DNA): TGTGCCAGCAGCCAATTACAAGAGACCCAGTACTTC. Its translation: CASSQLQETQYF.

In this sample, this clone turned up a few times. The sample carries other DNA sequences with the same CDR3. The chain uses TRBV7-7 and TRBJ2-2; D gene ambiguous. The V end was cut by 5 bases, the J end by 1 base, with 8 bases between. The CDR3 contains 14 residues. Germline V lookup: CDR1 SSHAT, CDR2 FNYEAQ (reference sequence). DNA for the CDR3: TGTGCCAGCAGCATAGACCAGAACACCGGGGAGCTGTTTTTT. This encodes CASSIDQNTGELFF.

In DNA, the CDR3 is TGTGCCAGCAGCCGGGGGGCAGAAAATTCACCCCTCCACTTT. It encodes CASSRGAENSPLHF. The V call is TRBV6-5, the J call TRBJ1-6, with D possibly being TRBD1 (6 bases). Germline values: CDR1 MNHEY, CDR2 SVGAGI. CDR3 length: 14 residues. Deletions cut 6 bases from V and 7 bases from J, with 13 bases between.

V usage is TRBV4-3 and J usage is TRBJ2-3, with 11 bases identical to TRBD1. Germline CDR1 and CDR2: LGHNA and YSLEER. This CDR3 contains 16 residues. V lost 6 bases to trimming and J lost 8 bases; unmatched junction nucleotides: 13. The chain's CDR3 is CASSQWTGGLLGTQYF. CDR3 coding DNA: TGCGCCAGCAGTCAATGGACAGGGGGCCTCCTGGGTACGCAGTATTTT.

The CDR3 region has the DNA TGTGCCAGCAGCTTGGAAGGACAGGGGGCGACAGATACGCAGTATTTT. This codes for CASSLEGQGATDTQYF. This chain joins TRBV5-5 and TRBJ2-3, with TRBD1 matching over 11 bases. Per germline, CDR1 SGHKS and CDR2 YYEKEE (reference sequence). The length of the CDR3 is 16 residues. The junction had 3 bases not matched to a gene; V was cut back by 0 bases and J by 3 bases.

A remark on this clone: Different DNA sequences within this sample yield the same CDR3. The chain links TRBV19 to TRBJ1-1; the D gene is possibly TRBD1 (5 bases). Trimming pared 2 bases from V and 1 base from J, leaving 8 bases between. Germline values: CDR1 LNHDA, CDR2 SQIVND (reference sequence). The CDR3 is 14 residues long. This CDR3 is CASSIWGSNTEAFF. The CDR3 DNA sequence: TGTGCCAGTAGTATATGGGGCTCGAACACTGAAGCTTTCTTT.

This chain links TRBV6-5 with TRBJ2-1; 9 bases are shared with TRBD2. Germline V lookup: CDR1 MNHEY, CDR2 SVGAGI. The CDR3 consists of 16 residues. The V gene end was trimmed by 0 bases and the J gene end by 4 bases; junction bases not matched to a gene: 4. The chain's CDR3 is CASSYSSSGIYNEQFF. The DNA for the CDR3 is TGTGCCAGCAGTTACTCCTCTAGCGGGATTTACAATGAGCAGTTCTTC.

V and J are TRBV4-1 and TRBJ2-7; D uncertain. Germline V lookup: CDR1 MGHRA, CDR2 YSYEKL. V was cut by 1 base and J by 3 bases, with 7 bases left in between. This CDR3 spans 13 amino acids. The CDR3 DNA is TGCGCCAGCAGCCAAGTTCCGGACTACGAGCAGTACTTC. Protein: CASSQVPDYEQYF.

This rearrangement joins TRBV2 to TRBJ2-5; D unresolved. V lost 2 bases to trimming and J lost 5 bases, with 3 bases between them. CDR3 length: 11 amino acids. Germline-derived CDR1 and CDR2 are SNHLY and FYNNEI. The CDR3 DNA sequence: TGTGCCAGCAGTGAATCGGAGACCCAGTACTTC. Encoded protein: CASSESETQYF.

This chain joins TRBV4-1 and TRBJ2-1; 12 bases map to TRBD2. CDR3 length: 17 residues. Losses at the gene ends were 4 bases for V and 0 bases for J; bases not matched to a gene: 4. Germline V lookup: CDR1 MGHRA, CDR2 YSYEKL. CDR3 protein: CASSRGLAGPSYNEQFF. The CDR3 DNA reads as TGCGCCAGCAGCCGCGGACTAGCGGGGCCCTCCTACAATGAGCAGTTCTTC.

This rearrangement joins TRBV5-1 to TRBJ2-3; 7 bases align to TRBD2. This CDR3 is 14 amino acids long. CDR1 and CDR2 (germline): SGHRS, YFSETQ. With V trimmed by 5 bases and J by 2 bases, 5 bases remained unmatched. The CDR3 region has the DNA TGCGCCAGCAGGGGAGGGACGTCCACAGATACGCAGTATTTT. Its translation: CASRGGTSTDTQYF.